This T cell receptor (beta chain) was profiled in a study of T cell repertoires in cytomegalovirus infection. General observations from the study: Clonotype analysis showed dominance of the ex vivo response by HLA-C-restricted CMV-specific TCR beta clonotypes. People with CMV and the relevant HLA were identified by cumulative public TCR beta family frequency.

Trimming cost V 6 bases and J 6 bases, with 12 bases left between them. In germline, CDR1 is SEHNR, CDR2 FQNEAQ (reference sequence). CDR3 length equals 12 residues. TCRdb reprocessed the reads via MiXCR and lists one record per CDR3 protein. In the table there are 700,000 to 850,000 distinct CDR3 sequences, around a third of which are singletons. This clonotype was picked up a small number of times. Its specificity is not known. The sequence was obtained from a human donor in good health (CMV status not recorded). Some clones in this sample may be carry-over from other donors' samples. Sequencing was performed on cultured CD8+ T cells from PBMCs, taken from culture after CMV antigen stimulation. The V call is TRBV7-9, the J call TRBJ2-7; a weak D match, TRBD2 (5 bases). This CDR3 is CASRPLGSEQYF. The CDR3 coding sequence is TGTGCCAGCAGACCCCTGGGGAGCGAGCAGTACTTC.